This T cell receptor beta chain was identified during a study of post-analysis software for immune sequencing data. Findings and caveats of the study: Clustering by F measure revealed strong co-clustering among samples prepared together in one batch. Patients with multiple sclerosis recorded significantly lower normalized Chao1 diversity than controls, the study found. A handful of TRBV segments were significantly more frequent in patients than in controls. TRBV5-6, TRBV5-1 and TRBV20-1 were among these segments.

Prepared TCR beta cDNA libraries contained unique molecular identifiers. TCRdb reanalysed the PCR reads using MiXCR and keeps one entry per CDR3 protein. The sample lists hundreds of thousands of distinct CDR3 sequences, approximately 60% occurring once. The length of the CDR3 is 14 residues. Germline CDR1 SGDLS, CDR2 YYNGEE. The V end was cut by 3 bases, the J end by 9 bases, with 13 bases between. Concerning this clonotype itself: Its antigen is unidentified.

The J gene is TRBJ1-6, the V gene TRBV9; perhaps TRBD1 as D (6 bases). The TCR was taken from a girl aged 2-15 years with multiple sclerosis. Sequenced material: blood. CDR3 nucleotides: TGTGCCAGCAGCGAACTGCAGGGGAGTTCACCCCTCCACTTT. This codes for CASSELQGSSPLHF.